This T cell receptor (beta chain) was retrieved from a study of Tregs in tolerant kidney transplant recipients. Unstimulated regulatory T cells (CD4+CD25+CD127-), CD4+CD25- non-regulatory cells, CD4 and CD8 cells were FACS-sorted from thawed PBMCs. Only in-frame clones appear in the TCRdb table, and some are missing; sequencing was by immunoSEQ multiplex PCR. The repertoire holds around 16,000 clones, with around 90% as singletons. A remark on this clone: Its antigen is not known.

Trimming shortened V by 2 bases and J by 2 bases, and 10 bases separated the two germline ends. Germline lookup yields CDR1 GTSNPN and CDR2 SVGIG (reference sequence). There are 15 residues in the CDR3. Study conclusions and caveats: Few patients were studied, so findings need validation in larger groups. The most relevant donor-specific Treg TCRbeta repertoire apparently came from expansion with activated donor B cells.

The TCR comes from a human donor in good health. The V and J genes are TRBV30 and TRBJ2-6; D tentatively fits TRBD1 or TRBD2 (6 bases each). The sequencing input was CD8+ T cells from blood. The CDR3 region is CAWSRGAAGANVLTF. CDR3 nucleotide sequence: TGTGCCTGGAGTAGGGGGGCAGCTGGGGCCAACGTCCTGACTTTC.